These T cell receptor beta chains were read from a single sample in a study of T cells in Graves' hyperthyroidism and ophthalmopathy. TCRdb re-analysed the multiplex PCR reads in MiXCR, keeping a single row per CDR3 protein. Of roughly 99,000 distinct CDR3 sequences in the sample, 16% were seen once. The source material was blood. All receptors come from a woman between 50 and 59 years old with Graves' hyperthyroidism. Both conserved end residues are part of each CDR3. The order of the fields is V gene, J gene, D gene, clone size, CDR3 DNA, CDR3 protein. A D gene is named only where the DNA matches it firmly. Some rows have no size entry. The others give once, few or many, or a class for an expanded clone.

TRBV6-1	TRBJ1-1	-	many	TGTGCCAGCAGTCCCCCCCGGGTGAACACTGAAGCTTTCTTT	CASSPPRVNTEAFF
TRBV6-2/TRBV6-3	TRBJ2-1	TRBD1	-	TGTGCCAGTAAGGGACAGGAAAACAATGAGCAGTTCTTC	CASKGQENNEQFF
TRBV6-1	TRBJ2-2	-	many	TGTGCCAGCAGTGTTCAGTGGACTCTCTCTGACGGGGAGCTGTTTTTT	CASSVQWTLSDGELFF
TRBV11-1	TRBJ2-5	-	-	TGTGCCAGCAGCTTGTACGCCCAAGAGACCCAGTACTTC	CASSLYAQETQYF
TRBV4-2	TRBJ2-1	TRBD2	many	TGTGCCAGCAGCCAGGGACTAGTGGGCAATGAGCAGTTCTTC	CASSQGLVGNEQFF
TRBV7-2	TRBJ1-2	-	many	TGTGCCAGCAGCTACTCGACGGGGACTTATAACTATGGCTACACCTTC	CASSYSTGTYNYGYTF
TRBV6-2/TRBV6-3	TRBJ2-1	-	many	TGTGCCAGCAGAAAACAGTTCTACAATGAGCAGTTCTTC	CASRKQFYNEQFF
TRBV5-5	TRBJ2-1	TRBD1	many	TGTGCCAGCAGCTTGGGGGGACAGGGGGGGAATGAGCAGTTCTTC	CASSLGGQGGNEQFF
TRBV20-1	TRBJ1-2	-	-	TGCAGTGCTAGAGGGACGGAGAACTATGGCTACACCTTC	CSARGTENYGYTF
TRBV5-1	TRBJ1-1	-	-	TGCGCCAGCAGCGCCGGGACATTGAACACTGAAGCTTTCTTT	CASSAGTLNTEAFF
TRBV10-3	TRBJ1-2	TRBD1	few	TGTGCCATCAGTGAGTCGACAGGGGGGGATGGCTACACCTTC	CAISESTGGDGYTF
TRBV2	TRBJ2-3	TRBD2	-	TGTGCCAGCAGGGCGGGACTAGTGGGCCTCACAGATACGCAGTATTTT	CASRAGLVGLTDTQYF
TRBV7-9	TRBJ2-7	-	many	TGTGCCAGCCAAAGCCCACGTAATTACGAGCAGTACTTC	CASQSPRNYEQYF
TRBV25-1	TRBJ2-3	-	-	TGTGCCAGCAGTGAGGTAGACTTGACAGATACGCAGTATTTT	CASSEVDLTDTQYF
TRBV28	TRBJ2-3	-	many	TGTGCCAGCAGTCCCCCACCGGGACCAAGCACAGATACGCAGTATTTT	CASSPPPGPSTDTQYF
TRBV7-9	TRBJ2-3	-	many	TGTGCCAGCAGCTCGGACTTGACAGATACGCAGTATTTT	CASSSDLTDTQYF
TRBV20-1	TRBJ2-7	-	-	TGCAGTGCTAGAAAAGCACAGTACGAGCAGTACTTC	CSARKAQYEQYF
TRBV20-1	TRBJ2-7	TRBD1	many	TGCAGTGCTAGACCCGGGACAGGGCACGACGAGCAGTACTTC	CSARPGTGHDEQYF
TRBV18	TRBJ2-2	TRBD1	-	TGTACCAGCTCACCTCGGGACAGATGGCCCACCGGGGAGCTGTTTTTT	CTSSPRDRWPTGELFF
TRBV9	TRBJ2-1	-	-	TGTGCCAGCAGCGTAGGTGACTACAATGAGCAGTTCTTC	CASSVGDYNEQFF
TRBV30	TRBJ2-1	-	many	TGTGCCTGGAGTGACCCCTACTACAATGAGCAGTTCTTC	CAWSDPYYNEQFF
TRBV27	TRBJ2-5	-	-	TGTGCCAGCGGATTTATTAAAGAGACCCAGTACTTC	CASGFIKETQYF
TRBV30	TRBJ2-7	-	many	TGTGCCTGGAGTCCTCTCGGATCGGGAGATTACGAGCAGTACTTC	CAWSPLGSGDYEQYF
TRBV28	TRBJ1-3	TRBD1	many	TGTGCCAGCAGTACTCAGGGGGCTGGAAACACCATATATTTT	CASSTQGAGNTIYF
TRBV19	TRBJ1-6	-	many	TGTGCCAGTAGTAGGACAGATGATTCACCCCTCCACTTT	CASSRTDDSPLHF